These 20 T cell receptor beta chains came from one sample sequenced in a study of blood T cell repertoires in COVID-19. Assay: immunoSEQ multiplex PCR; the TCRdb copy retains only in-frame clones and omits some. Of under 300,000 clones detected, 80% to 90% appear once; the ten largest clones hold approximately 6.2%. The source material was peripheral blood. The receptors here all came from a man in his sixties with acute or convalescent COVID-19.

The gene calls are TRBV30 and TRBJ2-3; tentatively, D is TRBD2 (5 bases). V was trimmed by 3 bases and J by 2 bases, leaving 12 bases between them. The germline CDR1 and CDR2 sequences are GTSNPN and SVGIG (reference sequence). The CDR3 sequence is 14 residues long. CDR3 protein: CAWRLAGHTDTQYF. DNA of the CDR3: TGTGCCTGGAGATTGGCGGGCCACACAGATACGCAGTATTTT.

The chain employs TRBV19 and TRBJ1-1, with 8 bases matching TRBD1. CDR3 length equals 16 residues. The germline V gene encodes CDR1 LNHDA and CDR2 SQIVND (reference sequence). V was pared by 3 bases and J by 5 bases, with 11 bases of the junction left unmatched. CDR3 sequence: CASSIPGQGEATEAFF. CDR3 DNA: TGTGCCAGTAGTATTCCCGGACAGGGAGAGGCGACTGAAGCTTTCTTT.

The J gene is TRBJ1-3, the V gene TRBV3-1 (or the pseudogene TRBV3-2); D remains unclear. The ends were cut back, 7 bases at V and 2 bases at J, with 9 bases in the middle. The CDR3 is made up of 13 amino acids. Germline assignment: CDR1 LGHDT and CDR2 YNNKEL (reference sequence). The CDR3 reads CASTRGAGNTIYF. CDR3 nucleotide sequence: TGTGCCAGCACCCGCGGGGCTGGAAACACCATATATTTT.

This chain links TRBV28 with TRBJ2-1, with a possible D match to TRBD2 (6 bases). From germline, CDR1 is MDHEN and CDR2 SYDVKM. The CDR3 has 11 residues. V was pared by 8 bases and J by 13 bases, with 15 bases between. The CDR3 DNA follows: TGTGCCAGCCGACTCCGGGACTCTCAGTTCTTC. Protein: CASRLRDSQFF.

The CDR3 bases are TGTGCCTGGAGTGTAAGCTTTGGGGGTAGCGGGAGATACAATGAGCAGTTCTTC. Amino acids: CAWSVSFGGSGRYNEQFF. This chain joins TRBV30 and TRBJ2-1; 9 nucleotides agree with TRBD2. Per germline, CDR1 GTSNPN and CDR2 SVGIG (reference sequence). The J segment lost 4 bases and the V segment lost 0 bases, leaving 13 bases of the junction unmatched. This CDR3 spans 18 amino acids. Variable domain in full (rest from reference TRBV30 and TRBJ2-1): SQTIHQWPATLVQPVGSPLSLECTVEGTSNPNLYWYRQAAGRGLQLLFYSVGIGQISSEVPQNLSASRPQDRQFILSSKKLLLSDSGFYLCAWSVSFGGSGRYNEQFFGPGTRLTVL.

This sequence joins TRBV12-3 or TRBV12-4 and TRBJ1-4; 9 bases match TRBD1. The length of the CDR3 is 13 residues. With V trimmed by 6 bases and J by 7 bases, 3 bases remained unmatched. The CDR3 nucleotides are TGTGCCAGCAGACAGGGGGCGGTTGAAAAACTGTTTTTT. Translation gives CASRQGAVEKLFF.

The table lists this clone with a count of one. The chain joins TRBV7-3 to TRBJ2-1; 8 nucleotides line up with TRBD1. The CDR3 runs 14 residues. Germline CDR1 SGHTA, CDR2 FQGTGA. The V gene end was trimmed by 5 bases and the J gene end by 6 bases; junction bases not matched to a gene: 6. The CDR3 here is CASSPDRAGNEQFF. The CDR3 DNA follows: TGTGCCAGCAGCCCGGACAGGGCAGGCAATGAGCAGTTCTTC.

CDR3: CASSLGDFHNEQFF. The CDR3 nucleotides are TGTGCCAGCAGCCTGGGGGACTTTCACAATGAGCAGTTCTTC. V gene TRBV6-2 or TRBV6-3 combines with J gene TRBJ2-1, with D possibly matching TRBD2 (6 bases). Germline-derived CDR1 and CDR2 are MNHEY and SVGEGT. The CDR3 is 14 amino acids. V lost 6 bases and J 5 bases, leaving 14 bases between the germline ends.

The V and J genes are TRBV6-1 and TRBJ2-5; 13 positions match TRBD2. V was pared by 8 bases and J by 7 bases, with 7 bases of the junction left unmatched. CDR1 is MNHNS, CDR2 SASEGT, per germline. The CDR3 is made up of 14 amino acids. The CDR3 sequence: CASLDRLAGGTQYF. The CDR3 DNA follows: TGTGCCAGCCTCGATCGACTAGCGGGAGGGACCCAGTACTTC.

The J gene is TRBJ1-2, the V gene TRBV19; unclear D gene. Trimming removed 5 bases at V and 2 bases at J, with 12 bases between. This CDR3 has 14 amino acids. Germline V CDR1 and CDR2: LNHDA, SQIVND (reference sequence). CDR3: CASSQPTGNYGYTF. In DNA, the CDR3 is TGTGCCAGTAGTCAACCCACCGGGAACTATGGCTACACCTTC. The full variable domain, with the rest looked up from reference TRBV19 and TRBJ1-2, is DGGITQSPKYLFRKEGQNVTLSCEQNLNHDAMYWYRQDPGQGLRLIYYSQIVNDFQKGDIAEGYSVSREKKESFPLTVTSAQKNPTAFYLCASSQPTGNYGYTFGSGTRLTVV.

The chain carries TRBV12-5 and TRBJ2-1; 8 positions match TRBD2. V was pared by 4 bases and J by 6 bases, with 8 bases of the junction left unmatched. The germline V gene encodes CDR1 LGHNT and CDR2 FRNRAP. The CDR3 is 15 amino acids. This CDR3 reads CASGSGLDLSNEQFF. CDR3 nucleotide sequence: TGTGCTAGTGGTTCGGGACTAGACCTCTCCAATGAGCAGTTCTTC.

V and J are TRBV11-1 and TRBJ2-1, with 11 bases lining up with TRBD2. Germline trimming cut 1 base from V and 6 bases from J; bases unmatched to any gene: 2. Germline V CDR1 and CDR2: SGHAT, FQDESV (reference sequence). The CDR3 sequence is 15 residues long. CDR3 nucleotide sequence: TGTGCCAGCAGCTTAGGACTAGCGGGAACCAATGAGCAGTTCTTC. This codes for CASSLGLAGTNEQFF. Variable domain in full (rest from reference TRBV11-1 and TRBJ2-1): EAEVAQSPRYKITEKSQAVAFWCDPISGHATLYWYRQILGQGPELLVQFQDESVVDDSQLPKDRFSAERLKGVDSTLKIQPAELGDSAMYLCASSLGLAGTNEQFFGPGTRLTVL.

The CDR3 region has the DNA TGTGCCAGCAGTACCGGACAGGATGGAAACACCATATATTTT. The encoded protein is CASSTGQDGNTIYF. The rearrangement links TRBV7-9 to TRBJ1-3; 7 bases are shared with TRBD1. Germline CDR1 and CDR2: SEHNR and FQNEAQ (reference sequence). V was clipped by 6 bases and J by 3 bases; unmatched bases: 5. The CDR3 loop spans 14 amino acids.

This clone was observed a few times. The chain recombines TRBV6-1 with TRBJ1-5; the D is unclear. CDR3 length: 16 amino acids. V shed 2 bases and J shed 0 bases, with 11 bases lying between them. Germline assignment: CDR1 MNHNS and CDR2 SASEGT. CDR3 DNA: TGTGCCAGCAGTGAAAGAGGGCTAAATAGCAATCAGCCCCAGCATTTT. Its translation: CASSERGLNSNQPQHF.

This clone was seen a handful of times. The chain uses TRBV15 and TRBJ2-7; D not certain. The germline CDR1 and CDR2 sequences are LNHNV and YYDKDF (reference sequence). With 5 bases removed from V and 7 bases from J, the gap between germline ends came to 18 bases. This CDR3 is 14 amino acids long. CDR3 DNA sequence: TGTGCCACCAGCTTTACCGCGTCTTCTAGGGAGCAGTACTTC. The encoded protein is CATSFTASSREQYF.

The rearrangement links TRBV6-5 to TRBJ2-7; 12 nucleotides match TRBD1. The CDR3 is made up of 13 amino acids. Germline V gene data show CDR1 as MNHEY and CDR2 as SVGAGI. CDR3 coding DNA: TGTGGGGCCCGGGACAGGGGGCACGACGAGCAGTACTTC. Amino acid sequence: CGARDRGHDEQYF.

This rearrangement joins TRBV7-2 to TRBJ1-1; the D is unclear. Trimming took off 1 base at V and 4 bases at J, with 7 bases between the two ends. The germline V gene has CDR1 SGHTA and CDR2 FQGNSA. CDR3 length equals 13 residues. The CDR3 coding sequence is TGTGCCAGCAGCTTAGATACGGGCACTGAAGCTTTCTTT. This translates into CASSLDTGTEAFF.

The chain couples TRBV6-5 to TRBJ1-1, with D unresolved. This CDR3 comprises 13 residues. Germline loops: CDR1 MNHEY, CDR2 SVGAGI. Trimming removed 4 bases at V and 3 bases at J, with 9 bases between. The CDR3: CASSFSGDTEAFF. The CDR3 nucleotides read TGTGCCAGCAGTTTCTCCGGGGACACTGAAGCTTTCTTT.

This clone was detected once. The J gene is TRBJ1-4, the V gene TRBV29-1, with 9 bases lining up with TRBD1. The germline V gene encodes CDR1 SQVTM and CDR2 ANQGSEA. The CDR3 spans 14 residues. The V and J ends lost 4 bases and 4 bases, in that order; junction bases with no gene match: 4. CDR3 sequence (DNA): TGCAGCGTTGGACAGGGGGGTGATAATGAAAAACTGTTTTTT. Amino acid sequence: CSVGQGGDNEKLFF. Together with reference TRBV29-1 and TRBJ1-4, the CDR3 gives the full variable domain: SAVISQKPSRDICQRGTSLTIQCQVDSQVTMMFWYRQQPGQSLTLIATANQGSEATYESGFVIDKFPISRPNLTFSTLTVSNMSPEDSSIYLCSVGQGGDNEKLFFGSGTQLSVL.

The CDR3 sequence: CVSSGNNEQFF. The CDR3 DNA sequence: TGTGTATCCAGCGGCAACAATGAGCAGTTCTTC. The J gene is TRBJ2-1, the V gene TRBV3-1 (or the pseudogene TRBV3-2), with a tentative D call TRBD2 (5 bases). Germline V CDR1 and CDR2: LGHDT, YNNKEL (reference sequence). CDR3 length: 11 amino acids.